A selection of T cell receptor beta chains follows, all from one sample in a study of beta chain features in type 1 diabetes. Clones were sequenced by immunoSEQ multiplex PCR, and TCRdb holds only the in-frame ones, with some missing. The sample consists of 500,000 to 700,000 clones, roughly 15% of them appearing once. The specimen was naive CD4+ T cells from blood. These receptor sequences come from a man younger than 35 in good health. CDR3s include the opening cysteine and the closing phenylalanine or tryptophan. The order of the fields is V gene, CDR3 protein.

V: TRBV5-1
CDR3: CASSLTGDASYNEQFF

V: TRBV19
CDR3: CASQGQGPYNEQFF

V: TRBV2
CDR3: CASRAGTGSRYEQYF

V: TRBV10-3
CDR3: CAIRAILNTEAFF

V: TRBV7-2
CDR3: CASSPTGRTEAFF

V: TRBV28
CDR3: CASSLAYGYTF

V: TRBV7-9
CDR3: CASSPGTGVADTQYF

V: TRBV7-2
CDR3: CASSLVGGKNTEAFF

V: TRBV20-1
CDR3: CSARDPREQYF

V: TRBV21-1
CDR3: CASSAGQGAPYSNQPQHF

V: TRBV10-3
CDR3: CAIRGTSGNTIYF

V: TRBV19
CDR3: CASMEPGANVLTF

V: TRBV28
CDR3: CASRRTGETGELFF

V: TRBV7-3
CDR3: CASSLLSVTEAFF

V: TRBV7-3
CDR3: CASSLNYRLGGTEAFF

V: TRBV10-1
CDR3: CASRETGRDEKLFF

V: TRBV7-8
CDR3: CASSNGQGGYTF

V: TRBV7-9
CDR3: CASSLIETGEAFF

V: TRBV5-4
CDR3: CASSLQGAPGNTIYF

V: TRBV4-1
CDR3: CASSQVGGQGAGEQYF

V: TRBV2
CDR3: CASRRQGGNTGELFF

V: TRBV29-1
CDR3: CSVGQGARTEAFF

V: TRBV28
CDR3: CASIPTGVPEAFF

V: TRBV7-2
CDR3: CASSLASGQGSNEQFF

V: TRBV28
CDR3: CASSRDTEGIAAQYF

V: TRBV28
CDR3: CASSFHRSYYGYTF

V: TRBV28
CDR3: CASSPADRGLYEQYF

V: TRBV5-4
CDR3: CASSLELSRQETQYF

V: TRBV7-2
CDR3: CASSHDRVVVTQYF

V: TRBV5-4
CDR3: CASSLQQGGTDTQYF

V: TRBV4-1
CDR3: CASSQLGLTTYEQYF

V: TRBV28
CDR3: CASSLSPPGNTIYF

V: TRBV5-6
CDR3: CASSLGERSDTQYF

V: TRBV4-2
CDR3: CASSQESAIGAEQYF

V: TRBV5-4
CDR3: CASSLDGPGQPNSPLHF

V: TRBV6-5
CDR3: CASSYSKGNSPLHF

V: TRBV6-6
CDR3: CASRRSSSNNEQFF

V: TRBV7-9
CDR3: CASSLDPGTGSAFF

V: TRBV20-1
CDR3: CSATGGTEAFF

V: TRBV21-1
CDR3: CASSVSPLHF

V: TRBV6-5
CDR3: CASPKTQRYF

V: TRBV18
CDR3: CASSIKGIEARTQYF

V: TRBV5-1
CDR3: CASMGEGPTEQYF

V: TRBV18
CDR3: CASSPGTSGSGYTQYF

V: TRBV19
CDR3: CASSVTGTGKTEAFF

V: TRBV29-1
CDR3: CSGPSPIPNEQFF

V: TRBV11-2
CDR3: CASSLHRTYTYEQYF

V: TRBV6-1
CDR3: CASSDKAAWQPQHF

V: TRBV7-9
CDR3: CASLGQGWNGYTF

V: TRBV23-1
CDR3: CASRALIGLAGGGGETQYF

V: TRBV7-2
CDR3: CASSLVSGADTGELFF

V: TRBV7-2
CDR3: CASSRGLAGTYEQYF

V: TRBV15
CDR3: CATSRGQGAGGTEAFF

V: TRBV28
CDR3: CASSLVNEQYF

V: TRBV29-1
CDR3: CSVTGGADEQYF

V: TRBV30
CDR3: CACSQGLPFGYTF

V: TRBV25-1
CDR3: CASSVNGRGAGYF

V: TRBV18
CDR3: CASSLGQANEKLFF

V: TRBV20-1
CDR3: CSAGPGETQYF

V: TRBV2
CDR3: CASGVISYNEQFF